These 25 T cell receptor beta chains were sequenced from one sample in a study of T cells after posttransplantation cyclophosphamide (dated by TCRdb to 2015 to 2016). Library preparation used the immunoSEQ multiplex PCR assay. The source is immuneACCESS, and TCRdb retained only in-frame sequences with V and J called. Part of the clones is not carried over; for the studies checked, unresolved V genes explain less than half of this, and the remainder is unexplained. For this sample the table reports about 39,000 clones, with no clone seen just once. Jointly, the top ten make up around 4.5% of the sample. The sequencing input was PBMCs. The receptor source for this set is a woman in her forties or fifties in good health and a related stem cell transplant donor.

This clone was seen many times. V is TRBV5-1 and J is TRBJ1-3; perhaps TRBD1 as D (5 bases). With 3 bases removed from V and 5 bases from J, the gap between germline ends came to 15 bases. Germline V gene lookup returns CDR1 SGHRS and CDR2 YFSETQ. The CDR3 spans 15 residues. In DNA, the CDR3 is TGCGCCAGCAGCTCCGACACCGACAGAAGAAACACCATATATTTT. Translating gives CASSSDTDRRNTIYF. Complete variable domain (other parts from reference TRBV5-1 and TRBJ1-3): KAGVTQTPRYLIKTRGQQVTLSCSPISGHRSVSWYQQTPGQGLQFLFEYFSETQRNKGNFPGRFSGRQFSNSRSEMNVSTLELGDSALYLCASSSDTDRRNTIYFGEGSWLTVV.

This clone was seen at least ten times. This rearrangement joins TRBV19 to TRBJ1-2; TRBD1 matches at 9 bases. The germline V gene has CDR1 LNHDA and CDR2 SQIVND (reference sequence). V lost 11 bases to trimming and J lost 8 bases; unmatched junction nucleotides: 12. The CDR3 is made up of 13 amino acids. The CDR3 sequence is CASTRDRVDGYTF. CDR3 nucleotides: TGTGCCTCAACCCGGGACAGGGTAGACGGCTACACCTTC. The variable domain in full, completed from reference TRBV19 and TRBJ1-2, reads DGGITQSPKYLFRKEGQNVTLSCEQNLNHDAMYWYRQDPGQGLRLIYYSQIVNDFQKGDIAEGYSVSREKKESFPLTVTSAQKNPTAFYLCASTRDRVDGYTFGSGTRLTVV.

Ten or more counts support this clone. The rearrangement uses TRBV29-1 and TRBJ1-1; possible D gene TRBD1, 5 bases. Germline-derived CDR1 and CDR2 are SQVTM and ANQGSEA. The CDR3 runs 14 residues. V gave up 3 bases and J gave up 3 bases, with 14 bases separating them. The CDR3 coding sequence is TGCAGCGTTGATGACAGTCGGGGGTACACTGAAGCTTTCTTT. Protein sequence: CSVDDSRGYTEAFF.

This clone appeared many times. J is TRBJ1-5 and V is TRBV28; TRBD1 agrees at 7 bases. V lost 6 bases, J lost 4 bases, and 9 bases stayed unmatched. The CDR3 is 15 residues long. The V gene's germline CDR1 is MDHEN and CDR2 SYDVKM. CDR3 sequence reads: CASRSRTGANQPQHF. CDR3 coding DNA: TGTGCCAGCAGATCTCGGACAGGTGCAAATCAGCCCCAGCATTTT.

This clone appeared many times. The chain couples TRBV27 to TRBJ1-4, with D possibly matching TRBD1 (6 bases). The germline V gene encodes CDR1 MNHEY and CDR2 SMNVEV (reference sequence). The V end was cut by 3 bases, the J end by 3 bases, with 14 bases between. CDR3 length equals 16 residues. CDR3 nucleotides: TGTGCCAGCAGTTTCGGGAACAGGGCGGCTAATGAAAAACTGTTTTTT. This gives the protein CASSFGNRAANEKLFF.

This clone has ten or more counts. The chain combines TRBV6-6 with TRBJ2-4; 10 bases agree with TRBD2. The junction had 6 bases not matched to a gene; V was cut back by 4 bases and J by 6 bases. CDR3 length equals 15 residues. Germline loops: CDR1 MNHNY, CDR2 SVGAGI (reference sequence). The CDR3 DNA sequence: TGTGCCAGCAGTTTAGGACTAGCGGACGGAAACATTCAGTACTTC. Its translation is CASSLGLADGNIQYF.

This clone was seen at least ten times. This sequence joins TRBV28 and TRBJ1-5; 7 bases align to TRBD1. The length of the CDR3 is 16 residues. In germline, CDR1 is MDHEN, CDR2 SYDVKM. V was clipped by 5 bases and J by 2 bases; unmatched bases: 9. The CDR3 loop is CASSDRVWEGNQPQHF. The CDR3, as DNA: TGTGCCAGCAGTGACAGGGTTTGGGAAGGCAATCAGCCCCAGCATTTT.

This clone was detected many times. An end of the junction differs from the germline gene, which may be a read error. The V gene is TRBV4-2, the J gene TRBJ2-1, with D possibly being TRBD2 (6 bases). The CDR3 totals 15 residues. Per germline, CDR1 LGHNA and CDR2 YNFKEQ. This chain's CDR3 is CASSQEGGSFNEQFF. CDR3 nucleotides: TGTGCCAGCAGCCAAGAGGGGGGTTCCTTCAATGAGCAGTTCTTC.

This clone came up many times. The chain links TRBV30 to TRBJ2-1; TRBD2 aligns across 8 bases. V was pared by 3 bases and J by 0 bases, with 7 bases of the junction left unmatched. Germline V gene lookup returns CDR1 GTSNPN and CDR2 SVGIG (reference sequence). The CDR3 contains 16 residues. The CDR3 DNA reads as TGTGCCTGGAGCGGGGGGGGGCAAAGCTCCTACAATGAGCAGTTCTTC. It codes for CAWSGGGQSSYNEQFF.

This clone was seen repeatedly, ten times or more. The gene calls are TRBV5-8 and TRBJ1-4, with D possibly TRBD1 on 5 matching bases. CDR3 size: 16 residues. Trimming removed 1 base at V and 1 base at J, with 11 bases between. Per the germline V gene, CDR1 is SGHTS and CDR2 is YDEGEE. The CDR3, as DNA: TGTGCCAGCAGCTTGTTCGTCGGGGGAACTAATGAAAAACTGTTTTTT. It yields the protein CASSLFVGGTNEKLFF.

This clone was recorded at least ten times. This chain joins TRBV6-6 and TRBJ2-2; D is perhaps TRBD1 (6 bases). The CDR3 contains 16 residues. The V and J ends lost 10 bases and 0 bases respectively, with 18 bases between them. Germline V CDR1 and CDR2: MNHNY, SVGAGI (reference sequence). DNA for the CDR3: TGTGCCACCCCTGGACAGAAGACCACGAACACCGGGGAGCTGTTTTTT. This gives the protein CATPGQKTTNTGELFF.

This clone was counted ten times or more. The chain is built from TRBV7-2 and TRBJ1-5, with D possibly TRBD1 on 5 matching bases. The CDR3 runs 15 residues. Germline V gene sequence: CDR1 SGHTA, CDR2 FQGNSA. V lost 5 bases, J lost 5 bases, and 16 bases lay in between. The CDR3: CASSPFGGRDQPQHF. The CDR3 DNA reads as TGTGCCAGCAGCCCCTTCGGGGGTAGGGATCAGCCCCAGCATTTT.

As for this clone: With a much larger clone just one base away, this may be a read error. The rearrangement uses TRBV19 and TRBJ1-2, with a weak D call TRBD1 (5 bases). CDR1 is LNHDA and CDR2 is SQIVND in the germline V gene (reference sequence). The V end was cut by 6 bases, the J end by 3 bases, with 14 bases between. This CDR3 spans 14 amino acids. Here the CDR3 reads CASSPETDYYGYTF. In DNA, the CDR3 is TGTGCCAGTAGCCCAGAGACAGACTACTATGGCTACACCTTC. The full variable domain, in which reference TRBV19 and TRBJ1-2 provide the parts outside the CDR3, is DGGITQSPKYLFRKEGQNVTLSCEQNLNHDAMYWYRQDPGQGLRLIYYSQIVNDFQKGDIAEGYSVSREKKESFPLTVTSAQKNPTAFYLCASSPETDYYGYTFGSGTRLTVV.

This clone was observed at least ten times. The rearrangement uses TRBV7-9 and TRBJ1-2; D might be TRBD1 (5 bases). Germline V lookup: CDR1 SEHNR, CDR2 FQNEAQ (reference sequence). The CDR3 has 14 residues. The V gene lost 2 bases and the J gene lost 4 bases, with 11 bases spanning the gap. CDR3 protein: CASSLRGRPYGYTF. The CDR3 nucleotides read TGTGCCAGCAGCTTAAGGGGCAGGCCCTATGGCTACACCTTC.

This clone was detected ten times or more. The V call is TRBV7-9, the J call TRBJ1-1; D is perhaps TRBD1 (6 bases). This CDR3 spans 14 amino acids. V was cut by 1 base and J by 4 bases, with 10 bases left in between. Germline loops: CDR1 SEHNR, CDR2 FQNEAQ (reference sequence). The CDR3 loop reads CASSLDRVGTEAFF. In nucleotides, the CDR3 is TGTGCCAGCAGCTTAGACAGGGTTGGCACTGAAGCTTTCTTT.

This clone was detected only a few times. A much more abundant neighbour one base away suggests this may be a read error. The conserved phenylalanine or tryptophan normally closing the CDR3 is absent here, so this likely arose from a read error. The chain combines TRBV11-2 with TRBJ1-1, with 7 bases lining up with TRBD1. CDR1 SGHAT and CDR2 FQNNGV come from the germline V gene. The junction had 10 bases not matched to a gene; V was cut back by 6 bases and J by 3 bases. CDR3 length equals 15 residues. CDR3 region: CASRHNRGVHTEAFL. For the CDR3, the DNA is TGTGCCAGCAGGCACAACAGGGGCGTCCACACTGAAGCTTTCCTT.

This clone was found many times. The J gene is TRBJ2-2, the V gene TRBV19; 11 bases match TRBD1. The germline CDR1 and CDR2 sequences are LNHDA and SQIVND (reference sequence). The V and J ends lost 3 bases and 4 bases, in that order; junction bases with no gene match: 4. CDR3 length equals 16 residues. DNA of the CDR3: TGTGCCAGTAGTATTGACGGGACAGGGGGCACCGGGGAGCTGTTTTTT. Protein sequence: CASSIDGTGGTGELFF.

This clone was detected ten times or more. In DNA form, the CDR3 reads TGCGCCAGCAGCCACGACAGTAGGAACACTGAAGCTTTCTTT. It encodes CASSHDSRNTEAFF. V and J are TRBV4-1 and TRBJ1-1; tentatively, D is TRBD1 (5 bases). V lost 3 bases to trimming and J lost 1 base, with 9 bases between them. The germline gives CDR1 MGHRA, CDR2 YSYEKL. CDR3 length: 14 amino acids.

This clone has ten or more counts. The chain joins TRBV28 to TRBJ1-5; no clear D. V lost 5 bases and J lost 7, with 18 bases in between. The germline gives CDR1 MDHEN, CDR2 SYDVKM. The CDR3 is 15 residues long. For the CDR3, the DNA is TGTGCCAGCAGTCGGACCTCTTCGGCGGGGCAGCCCCAGCATTTT. Translated: CASSRTSSAGQPQHF.

This clone came up many times. The gene calls are TRBV2 and TRBJ2-2, with D possibly TRBD1 on 6 matching bases. The V end was cut by 9 bases, the J end by 0 bases, with 11 bases between. The CDR3 totals 14 residues. Germline CDR1 and CDR2: SNHLY and FYNNEI. CDR3 sequence (DNA): TGTGCCAGAACAGGGTTGGCGAACACCGGGGAGCTGTTTTTT. Translated, it gives CARTGLANTGELFF.

This clone appeared many times. The CDR3 loop reads CASSFDTGELFF. The CDR3 DNA sequence: TGTGCCAGCAGCTTCGACACCGGGGAGCTGTTTTTT. The rearrangement links TRBV7-6 to TRBJ2-2; D ambiguous. The ends were cut back, 3 bases at V and 3 bases at J, with 2 bases in the middle. The germline V gene has CDR1 SGHVS and CDR2 FNYEAQ. The CDR3 covers 12 residues.

This clone was seen only a few times. The chain combines TRBV27 with TRBJ1-4; tentative D call: TRBD1 (5 bases). The germline gives CDR1 MNHEY, CDR2 SMNVEV (reference sequence). Trimming took 5 bases from V and 8 from J, leaving 21 bases between them. The CDR3 length is 16 residues. The CDR3 sequence: CASSRLRGLVVEKLFF. The CDR3 DNA sequence: TGTGCCAGCAGTCGCCTTAGGGGACTTGTTGTCGAAAAACTGTTTTTT.

There are a few counts of this clone. A much bigger clone sits one base away, suggesting this may be a read error. Additional DNA sequences in this sample encode the identical CDR3. The chain has TRBV18 and TRBJ1-4, with TRBD1 identical over 9 bases. CDR3 length: 18 residues. From germline, CDR1 is KGHSH and CDR2 LQKENI. After removal of 2 bases from V and 2 bases from J, the junction contained 9 bases not matched to a gene. The CDR3 reads CASSPNRGPPYTNEKLFF. In DNA, the CDR3 is TGTGCCAGCTCACCAAACAGGGGGCCACCCTACACTAATGAAAAACTGTTTTTT.

There are a few counts of this clone. The rearrangement uses TRBV14 and TRBJ2-7; perhaps TRBD1 as D (5 bases). The length of the CDR3 is 15 residues. Per the germline V gene, CDR1 is SGHDN and CDR2 is FVKESK. Trimming took off 2 bases at V and 2 bases at J, with 13 bases between the two ends. The CDR3 coding sequence is TGTGCCAGCAGCCAACATGAAGACAGTGCCTACGAGCAGTACTTC. Encoded protein: CASSQHEDSAYEQYF.

The chain is built from TRBV6-5 and TRBJ1-5; 8 bases are a match to TRBD1. This CDR3 comprises 15 residues. Germline CDR1 reads MNHEY; CDR2 reads SVGAGI. V shed 2 bases, J shed 2 bases, and the junction held 2 bases outside the gene matches. CDR3 nucleotide sequence: TGTGCCAGCAGTTACCAGGGGGCTGGCAATCAGCCCCAGCATTTT. Translated: CASSYQGAGNQPQHF.